This TCR beta chain was found in a study of T-cell memory formation after mild COVID-19 (dated by TCRdb to 2020 to 2022). In the study overall: TCR sequence clusters from the two donors were found to be largely donor specific. T-cell clones expanding and contracting after mild COVID-19 in two donors were tracked by longitudinal TCRalpha and TCRbeta repertoire sequencing. The cohort was made up of two young adult volunteers, one female and one male, who were previously healthy.

This clonotype was seen more than once but under ten times. Its antigen target is currently unknown. Qualities for individual bases were not recorded, and no much larger clone is one base off. Ficoll-Paque density gradient centrifugation was the method used to isolate PBMCs. The investigation overall reported the following: Only a couple of mild cases were covered by the study, and larger cohorts that include severe cases with pre-infection samples were considered necessary. Balanced CD4/CD8 phenotypes were observed for clones contracting from day 15 to 85, whereas a bias towards CD4+ was observed for a second wave of clones expanding from day 15 to 37. Contracting CD4+ clones appeared mostly in the CM and EM memory subsets, whereas CD8+ clones were enriched in EMRA. The second-wave clones that peaked on day 37 were not confirmed to be SARS-CoV-2 specific. Some responding clones were detected in pre-infection memory, suggesting pre-existing cross-reactive memory T cells joined the SARS-CoV-2 response.

Trimming at the junction amounts to 4 bases on V and 6 bases on J, and the germline ends lie 13 bases apart. The CDR3, from cysteine to phenylalanine, totals 13 residues. Only the CDR3 part of the read is kept: 39 bases, read in frame from the first base. The germline V gene encodes CDR1 SQVTM and CDR2 ANQGSEA. The reads were generated on an Illumina NovaSeq 6000. TCRalpha and TCRbeta cDNA libraries were built by 5'RACE with constant-segment primers, adding sample barcodes and unique molecular identifiers. Trizol reagent was used to extract RNA from every sample. Libraries were amplified in two PCR steps, with a second sample barcode and Illumina TruSeq adapters added in the second step. Sequencing of libraries was performed on an Illumina NovaSeq with 2 x 150 bp paired-end reads. The authors processed their data as follows. The reads were demultiplexed and collapsed into UMI-guided consensus sequences using migec v1.2.7. Using mixcr v2.1.11, the UMI consensuses were aligned to TRA and TRB V and J templates and assembled into clonotypes. Clonotypes were classified as expanded or contracted when called significant by both edgeR and NoisET, with noise models trained on biological replicates. For edgeR calls, a false discovery rate-adjusted p below 0.01 and a log2 fold-change threshold of 1 were applied. As an exploratory analysis of dynamics, max-normalized trajectories of the 1000 most abundant clonotypes were examined by PCA with hierarchical clustering. The CD4 or CD8 phenotype of responding clones was assigned using the separately sequenced CD4+ and CD8+ repertoires. TCRdb reanalyzed the raw reads on its own, using fastp at Q25 for trimming and MiXCR for clone calling, and kept in-frame beta chains. Each CDR3 protein gets just one entry, which takes the most common genes and DNA from the rows behind it. These V and J calls rely on TCRdb rather than the paper's analysis. This sample comprises approximately 210,000 distinct CDR3 sequences, more than 25% of them detected only once. The top ten hold over 9.5% of the sample.

The sample comprised PBMCs or a T cell subset sorted from them (not recorded which). This chain joins TRBV29-1 to TRBJ2-1, with the D segment identity uncertain. The source is an adult woman who had mild COVID-19 (a few samples of this study predate the infection). The sample titles of this study are shuffled in the database, so cell type and time point are left out; the donor was told from shared clones. The encoded CDR3 is CSVADRFGNEQFF. In nucleotide form, the sequence is TGCAGCGTTGCCGACCGCTTTGGCAATGAGCAGTTCTTC.